A selection of T cell receptor beta chains follows, all from one sample in a study of human T cells and chemical hapten exposure. TCRdb ran MiXCR on the RACE reads and lists one entry per CDR3 protein. Among about 160,000 distinct CDR3 sequences listed, 28% were seen once. The material was whole blood, obtained in connection with sensitization to the hapten diphenylcyclopropenone (DPC). These receptors were taken from a woman between 18 and 29 years old with alopecia areata. Some clones in this sample may be carry-over from other donors' samples. Each CDR3 is given without its conserved first and last residue. Where a row states a size, it is once, few, many or the class of an expanded clone; other rows omit it.

V	size	J	CDR3
TRBV7-2	-	TRBJ1-6	ASSSGTPDNSPLH
TRBV5-6	-	TRBJ1-4	ASSLLGAGEKLF
TRBV20-1	few	TRBJ2-1	SARTGLNNEQF
TRBV7-7	-	TRBJ2-5	ASSQTRLETQY
TRBV20-1	few	TRBJ2-7	SARGPPTSGRGFAYEQY
TRBV4-2	-	TRBJ2-1	ASRKTGDNEQF
TRBV7-9	-	TRBJ2-7	ASSFATERGEQY
TRBV28	few	TRBJ2-1	ASSLGREQF
TRBV9	-	TRBJ2-3	ASSKLAGEEGTQY
TRBV3-1	-	TRBJ2-7	ASTLAGSYEQY
TRBV9	many	TRBJ1-5	ASSPEGTGTQPQH
TRBV27	-	TRBJ1-1	ASSLFFRGTEAF
TRBV29-1	few	TRBJ2-3	STRTETTDTQY
TRBV5-1	few	TRBJ1-5	ASRIGQHSNQPQH
TRBV7-2	-	TRBJ1-5	ASSYQGNQPQH
TRBV7-7	-	TRBJ2-1	ASSLGNYNEQF
TRBV15	-	TRBJ2-7	ATSNLYEQY
TRBV2	-	TRBJ1-5	ASQEFPNQPQH
TRBV4-1	-	TRBJ1-5	ASSQEGDRGRSQPQH
TRBV19	-	TRBJ2-3	ASMPLGGVRDTQY
TRBV6-2/TRBV6-3	few	TRBJ2-7	ASSFFYEQY
TRBV27	few	TRBJ1-1	ASSLRVLTEAF
TRBV4-3	few	TRBJ1-6	ASSQESGTRDSPLH
TRBV29-1	few	TRBJ2-1	SAWAFNEQF
TRBV11-3	-	TRBJ1-1	ASSLDDTEAF
TRBV5-6	few	TRBJ2-7	ASRPVGTTYEQY
TRBV15	-	TRBJ2-3	ATTDPSGGGDTQY
TRBV4-1	-	TRBJ1-2	ASSSYAGNRGYT
TRBV4-3	-	TRBJ2-4	ASSQGTGLAKNIQY
TRBV5-1	-	TRBJ1-1	ASSRDANTEAF
TRBV7-2	-	TRBJ2-5	ASSLAPTSGTETQY
TRBV30	-	TRBJ1-2	AWRGGTARGYT
TRBV6-5	few	TRBJ2-2	ASSYQYTGELF
TRBV2	few	TRBJ1-3	ASSKETGNTIY
TRBV12-3/TRBV12-4	-	TRBJ2-1	ASSLGEGSIWEQF
TRBV12-3/TRBV12-4	-	TRBJ1-5	ASSPRGGGHNQPQH
TRBV11-1	few	TRBJ2-7	ASSFGRVPYEQY
TRBV20-1	-	TRBJ1-1	SAKGAEGYNTEAF
TRBV18	-	TRBJ1-4	ASSNRRAYNEKLF
TRBV4-3	-	TRBJ2-1	ASSPGLGSYNEQF
TRBV4-2	few	TRBJ1-1	ASSQAQGTEAF
TRBV11-2	-	TRBJ2-1	ASSKGLVEQF
TRBV5-1	-	TRBJ2-7	ASSFVPGGYEQY
TRBV7-3	-	TRBJ1-1	ASSLSGGATEAF
TRBV15	few	TRBJ2-7	ATSRGEAGEQY
TRBV7-3	many	TRBJ2-1	ASSPMGIGNEQF
TRBV6-1	-	TRBJ2-1	ASSALGGGRSTLSSYNEQF